The clone carrying this TCR beta chain has more than one count but fewer than ten. Antigen unknown. Sample time point: patch test 1, 2 weeks after DPC sensitization. Treatment indicated: therapeutic diphenylcyclopropenone sensitization with weekly scalp DPC. The study extracted total RNA from unfractionated whole blood. Germline V CDR1 and CDR2: SGHTA, FQGNSA. This CDR3 is 12 amino acids long. V shed 2 bases and J shed 10 bases, with 9 bases lying between them. Original processing notes: Counting gave a median of around 96,000 TCRs per sample, with values ranging from roughly 20,000 to 750,000. TCRdb called the RACE reads again in MiXCR, with one record for every CDR3 protein. What appears here as the V and J calls and clone size reflects TCRdb's work, not the paper's. The data contain just under 350,000 distinct CDR3 sequences, around 7% of them singletons. This entry belongs to a study of human T cells and chemical hapten exposure. Study results and caveats: In comparison with controls, expanded TCRs gave rise to a significantly larger number of large CDR3 similarity clusters.

The sequence was obtained from a woman under 30 with alopecia areata. Some clones in this sample may be carry-over from other donors' samples. The sequencing used whole blood, collected in connection with sensitization to the hapten diphenylcyclopropenone (DPC). V and J are TRBV7-2 and TRBJ2-1; maybe TRBD1 (5 bases). For the CDR3, the DNA is TGTGCCAGCAGCTTAACCCAGGGCGAGCAGTTCTTC. This encodes CASSLTQGEQFF.